A single sample gave rise to the 13 T cell receptor beta chains below, sequenced in a study of blood T cells in healthy people across ages. Primers used in a second PCR of roughly 6 to 11 cycles were a sample-barcoded 5' primer and a J-beta primer mix. TCRdb reprocessed the 5' RACE reads with MiXCR, giving one entry per CDR3 protein. Among over a million distinct CDR3 sequences, around 45% were seen once, and the ten largest hold approximately 17%. The sequencing sample was made of blood. These receptors were obtained from a woman in her fifties or sixties in good health.

This clonotype was seen more than once but under ten times. V and J are TRBV20-1 and TRBJ2-3; D gene uncertain. The CDR3 length is 14 residues. The germline CDR1 and CDR2 sequences are DFQATT and SNEGSKA (reference sequence). Trimming stripped 0 bases from V and 6 bases from J, with 13 bases between. CDR3 DNA sequence: TGCAGTGCTAGAGAGAGTAGGCGTTTCGATACGCAGTATTTT. Protein: CSARESRRFDTQYF.

This sequence joins TRBV6-1 and TRBJ1-5; possible D gene TRBD1, 5 bases. The germline V gene has CDR1 MNHNS and CDR2 SASEGT. The V end was cut by 4 bases, the J end by 2 bases, with 12 bases between. The CDR3 extends over 15 amino acids. The CDR3 DNA follows: TGTGCCAGCAGTGGGTTCCAGGGCGGCAATCAGCCCCAGCATTTT. Protein product: CASSGFQGGNQPQHF.

The CDR3 sequence is CASSQVYQGSSYNEQFF. In nucleotides, the CDR3 is TGTGCCAGCAGCCAAGTGTATCAGGGGAGCTCCTACAATGAGCAGTTCTTC. The rearrangement joins TRBV4-2 to TRBJ2-1, with TRBD1 as a possible D gene (6 bases). V gave up 1 base and J gave up 0 bases, with 13 bases separating them. The CDR3 contains 17 residues. The germline CDR1 and CDR2 sequences are LGHNA and YNFKEQ.

This clonotype occurred a few times. This chain uses TRBV6-2 or TRBV6-3 with TRBJ2-1; 10 bases map to TRBD2. This CDR3 has 20 residues. CDR1 MNHEY and CDR2 SVGEGT come from the germline V gene. V lost 4 bases to trimming and J lost 8 bases; unmatched junction nucleotides: 23. The CDR3, as DNA: TGTGCCAGCAGTTCAGGGCCCAACCTGGGGGGCTCGACTAGCGGGCATGAGCAGTTCTTC. Protein sequence: CASSSGPNLGGSTSGHEQFF.

The chain carries TRBV27 and TRBJ1-4; D possibly corresponds to TRBD1 (5 bases). CDR1 and CDR2 (germline): MNHEY, SMNVEV (reference sequence). The CDR3 is 15 residues long. V gave up 5 bases and J gave up 11 bases, with 21 bases separating them. The chain's CDR3 is CASSASGFISGKLFF. The CDR3 nucleotides are TGTGCCAGCAGTGCTTCAGGGTTCATCTCTGGGAAACTGTTTTTT.

A few counts support this clonotype. The gene calls are TRBV3-1 and TRBJ2-3, with a possible D match to TRBD2 (6 bases). The CDR3 runs 16 residues. Germline V gives CDR1 LGHDT, CDR2 YNNKEL (reference sequence). V lost 0 bases and J 2 bases, leaving 12 bases between the germline ends. Written as DNA, the CDR3 is TGTGCCAGCAGCCAAGATTGGACGGGGGACACAGATACGCAGTATTTT. It encodes CASSQDWTGDTDTQYF.

The V call is TRBV3-1, the J call TRBJ2-7; TRBD2 agrees at 11 bases. V was clipped by 3 bases and J by 5 bases; unmatched bases: 3. Germline CDR1 LGHDT, CDR2 YNNKEL (reference sequence). The CDR3 covers 14 residues. In DNA, the CDR3 is TGTGCCAGCAGCCAGGAGACTAGCGGGGACGAGCAGTACTTC. This translates into CASSQETSGDEQYF.

The genes are TRBV6-5 and TRBJ2-7, with 9 bases lining up with TRBD1. Trimming removed 2 bases from V and 0 bases from J; junction bases left unmatched: 8. The CDR3 is made up of 17 amino acids. Per the germline V gene, CDR1 is MNHEY and CDR2 is SVGAGI. This chain's CDR3 is CASSYLGQGAFSYEQYF. DNA of the CDR3: TGTGCCAGCAGTTACCTGGGACAGGGAGCATTCTCCTACGAGCAGTACTTC.

The chain couples TRBV7-9 to TRBJ1-6; D gene uncertain. Germline lookup yields CDR1 SEHNR and CDR2 FQNEAQ (reference sequence). Trimming left V 4 bases short and J 8 bases short, with 15 bases between. The CDR3 has 15 residues. The CDR3 reads CASSSTRSTDSPLHF. In nucleotides, the CDR3 is TGTGCCAGCAGCTCTACTCGGAGTACTGATTCACCCCTCCACTTT.

The chain carries TRBV21-1 and TRBJ2-4. The better agreement between TRBJ2-7 and the DNA end casts doubt on the J call. TRBV21-1 is deemed a pseudogene. The CDR3 spans 15 residues. CDR3 loop: CASSKVNLPAYEQYF. CDR3 in DNA: TGTGCCAGCAGCAAAGTGAATCTACCGGCCTACGAGCAGTACTTC.

This chain's CDR3 is CASSLAGATQYF. CDR3 DNA sequence: TGCGCCAGCAGCTTGGCGGGTGCTACGCAGTATTTT. The chain is built from TRBV5-1 and TRBJ2-3, with no clear D. The germline gives CDR1 SGHRS, CDR2 YFSETQ. The CDR3 is made up of 12 amino acids. The ends were cut back, 0 bases at V and 8 bases at J, with 7 bases in the middle.

This clonotype was observed a handful of times. No DNA is shown, since the ends of the CDR3 on it are uncertain; the CDR3 is the one TCRdb lists. CDR3 in amino acids: CASTVGGGIGYEQYF. The chain recombines TRBV21-1 with TRBJ2-7; the DNA was not compared with TRBD1, the D call given in the table. TRBV21-1 is deemed a pseudogene. A total of 15 residues make up the CDR3, ends included.

Comment on this clonotype: One end of the junction does not line up with germline, which may come from a read error. This sequence joins TRBV13 and TRBJ2-1; TRBD2 matches at 13 bases. The CDR3 has 15 amino acids. Germline lookup yields CDR1 PRHDT and CDR2 FYEKMQ (reference sequence). CDR3: CASNLLAGGNHEQFF. The CDR3 DNA is TGTGCCAGCAACTTACTAGCGGGAGGGAATCATGAGCAGTTCTTC.